The entry below describes one TCR beta chain. Antigen: not known. The CDR3 is 17 residues long. V was clipped by 3 bases and J by 0 bases, with 15 bases between them. In germline, CDR1 is LGHNA, CDR2 YNFKEQ. The data are from a study of cytomegalovirus exposure and HLA in healthy donors. Use of 60 Vbeta and 13 Jbeta primers characterized the PCR. Method: immunoSEQ multiplex PCR; TCRdb's copy keeps in-frame clones and lacks some. This table holds approximately 180,000 clones, 85% to 90% found once. Study conclusions and caveats: V- and J-gene trimming of TCR beta was linked (in a later analysis) to a missense DCLRE1C variant. Highly shared sequence variants in one cluster were likely a sequencing artifact.

This receptor was taken from a woman aged 18-29 years in good health and CMV-seronegative. Sequencing used PBMCs. The chain carries TRBV4-2 and TRBJ1-3; D is unresolved. The CDR3 protein is CASSQAPSRGSGNTIYF. The CDR3 DNA is TGTGCCAGCAGCCAGGCCCCGAGTCGAGGCTCTGGAAACACCATATATTTT.